This entry is about one T cell receptor (beta chain). Its matching antigen is unknown. The sample comes from a study of T cell responses to AZD1222 COVID-19 vaccine. The CDR3 contains 17 residues. V lost 2 bases to trimming and J lost 4 bases; unmatched junction nucleotides: 11. Germline V CDR1 and CDR2: SGHDT, YYEEEE. TCRdb keeps only in-frame clones here, not all; method: immunoSEQ multiplex PCR. The table has some 150,000 clones, just over 85% seen once. Study outcomes and limitations: Repertoires were obtained only post-peak T cell response. The number of AZD1222 recipients seropositive at baseline was only six.

The V gene is TRBV5-6, the J gene TRBJ2-3; the match to TRBD2 covers 9 bases. The receptor's source is an adult in good health. Material: peripheral blood, obtained on day 0 of AZD1222 vaccination. The CDR3 is CASSLKLAGIGSDTQYF. Written as DNA, the CDR3 is TGTGCCAGCAGCTTAAAGCTAGCGGGAATAGGGTCAGATACGCAGTATTTT.